Sequencing of this TCR beta chain was carried out in a study of beta chain features in type 1 diabetes. Study results and caveats: People with Type 1 diabetes carried modestly yet significantly shorter TCRB CDR3s in all four CD4+ subsets. Fewer junction insertions and more nucleotide deletions appeared in type 1 diabetes patients.

TCRB transcripts that were expressed got sequenced, as all of the isolated RNA had been reverse transcribed. Some clones are missing from TCRdb's copy, which holds only in-frame ones; the method was immunoSEQ multiplex PCR. The sample shows 630,000 or so clones, roughly 13% of them seen only once. The CDR3 is 14 residues long. Looked up from germline, CDR1 is ENHRY and CDR2 is SYGVKD. The trim removed 10 bases at V and 3 bases at J, leaving 6 bases unmatched. This clone was seen only a few times. The target antigen is unknown. Specimen: naive CD4+ T cells from blood. The source is a young man with type 1 diabetes. The V gene is TRBV10-3, the J gene TRBJ1-1; TRBD1 aligns across 12 bases. CDR3 in amino acids: CATGTGGEDTEAFF. The CDR3 bases are TGTGCCACCGGGACAGGGGGCGAAGACACTGAAGCTTTCTTT.